The present entry profiles one TCR beta chain with its context. Its antigen is unidentified. Here immunoSEQ multiplex PCR was the method, and the copy in TCRdb shows in-frame clones only, minus some. The sample holds fewer than 110,000 clones, around four fifths seen once. The data belong to a study of T cell clones after liver transplantation. CDR3 size: 15 residues. After removal of 2 bases from V and 0 bases from J, the junction contained 1 base not matched to a gene. Germline-derived CDR1 and CDR2 are SGHTA and FQGNSA. General study results and limits: Rather than being deleted, graft donor-reactive T cells may have moved into the graft. In a couple of subjects, few donor cells limited the measurable donor-reactive repertoire. Circulating graft-donor-reactive CD4 TCRbeta sequences fell significantly post-transplant in most of the 8 subjects.

The sequence was obtained from a human patient who received a liver transplant. The T cells may partly be graft donor cells. The source material was CD4+ T cells from blood, sampled approximately 43 months after liver transplant. The chain has TRBV7-2 and TRBJ2-1; 7 bases are shared with TRBD2. The CDR3 spells CASSLRGSSYNEQFF. In DNA, the CDR3 is TGTGCCAGCAGCTTACGCGGGAGCTCCTACAATGAGCAGTTCTTC.